This TCR beta chain emerged from a study of control samples from healthy donors and cancer patients (dated by TCRdb to the early 2020s). V ends up 5 bases short and J 8 bases short, with an unmatched junction base count of 12. The germline V gene specifies SGHAT as CDR1 and FQNNGV as CDR2. Taken from cysteine to phenylalanine, the CDR3 has 15 residues. The sequence is cut down to CDR3 DNA, 45 bases in frame from base 1. Preparation of the library involved the immunoSEQ multiplex PCR assay. Sourced from immuneACCESS, this table was stored by TCRdb with only in-frame sequences that have V and J called. A share of the clones is absent; for the studies checked, an unresolved V gene accounts for under half, and the remainder has no known explanation. The sample profile shows 75,000 or so clones; approximately 89% of them were found once. The top ten clones comprise approximately 5.5% of the sample. A note on this clone: Its antigen target is currently unknown. No quality values exist for individual bases; no much larger clone is one base distant.

This clonotype was sampled from a man in his 60s with colorectal cancer. What was sequenced was PBMCs. The V and J genes are TRBV11-2 and TRBJ2-4; TRBD2 lines up with 7 middle nucleotides. The DNA sequence is given as TGTGCCAGCAGCCCTCTTTGGACTAGATCTGACATTCAGTACTTC. This translates into CASSPLWTRSDIQYF.